The 10 T cell receptor beta chains reported below all come from one sample, sequenced in a study of blood T cell repertoires in COVID-19. Assay used: immunoSEQ multiplex PCR; TCRdb lists only in-frame clones, some missing. The sample lists roughly 90,000 clones; 70% to 90% were seen once. The sample consisted of peripheral blood. The origin of the receptors is a middle-aged man with COVID-19, enrolled during active disease.

This chain uses TRBV24-1 with TRBJ2-3; D is ambiguous. Trimming pared 3 bases from V and 6 bases from J, leaving 15 bases between. The CDR3 is made up of 15 amino acids. In germline, CDR1 is KGHDR, CDR2 SFDVKD. DNA of the CDR3: TGTGCCACCAGTGATCGTATCCGGAGTCGGGATACGCAGTATTTT. It yields the protein CATSDRIRSRDTQYF.

The chain joins TRBV7-2 to TRBJ2-1; 7 nucleotides align to TRBD2. The CDR3 contains 16 residues. From germline, CDR1 is SGHTA and CDR2 FQGNSA. The trim removed 3 bases at V and 2 bases at J, leaving 7 bases unmatched. The DNA for the CDR3 is TGTGCCAGCAGCTTGTCGGCGGGGGTCGCCTACAATGAGCAGTTCTTC. This gives the protein CASSLSAGVAYNEQFF.

The genes are TRBV9 and TRBJ2-6, with unresolved D. The V and J ends lost 3 bases and 5 bases respectively, with 15 bases between them. CDR1 SGDLS and CDR2 YYNGEE come from the germline V gene. The CDR3 length is 16 residues. CDR3 sequence (DNA): TGTGCCAGCAGCGAAAATAGGCAGGTCTGGGCCAACGTCCTGACTTTC. Translated, it gives CASSENRQVWANVLTF. The whole variable domain, filled in from reference TRBV9 and TRBJ2-6, reads DSGVTQTPKHLITATGQRVTLRCSPRSGDLSVYWYQQSLDQGLQFLIQYYNGEERAKGNILERFSAQQFPDLHSELNLSSLELGDSALYFCASSENRQVWANVLTFGAGSRLTVL.

The V and J genes are TRBV10-3 and TRBJ2-7, with 8 positions matching TRBD1. CDR3 length equals 15 residues. Trimming at V came to 5 bases and at J to 1 base, leaving 7 bases not matched to a gene. In germline, CDR1 is ENHRY, CDR2 SYGVKD. CDR3 nucleotide sequence: TGTGCCATCAGTCCCAGGGGGCCTTCTTCCTACGAGCAGTACTTC. Translated, it gives CAISPRGPSSYEQYF.

The chain links TRBV13 to TRBJ2-6, with a tentative D call TRBD1 (5 bases). V lost 5 bases, J lost 0 bases, and 20 bases lay in between. Germline loops: CDR1 PRHDT, CDR2 FYEKMQ (reference sequence). The CDR3 sequence is 19 residues long. Here the CDR3 reads CASSLRTTGVNSGANVLTF. CDR3 in DNA: TGTGCCAGCAGCCTCCGCACTACAGGCGTAAACTCTGGGGCCAACGTCCTGACTTTC.

The V call is TRBV4-2, the J call TRBJ2-3; TRBD2 aligns across 13 bases. The V gene end was trimmed by 4 bases and the J gene end by 0 bases; junction bases not matched to a gene: 10. Germline-derived CDR1 and CDR2 are LGHNA and YNFKEQ. The CDR3 loop spans 19 amino acids. The CDR3 protein is CASSRYGTSGDSSTDTQYF. The CDR3 DNA follows: TGTGCCAGCAGCCGTTACGGGACTAGCGGGGACTCTAGCACAGATACGCAGTATTTT.

The chain employs TRBV10-3 and TRBJ2-5, with 11 bases identical to TRBD2. The V gene's germline CDR1 is ENHRY and CDR2 SYGVKD. V shed 0 bases and J 5 bases; nucleotides not matched to a gene: 5. The CDR3 extends over 16 amino acids. CDR3 residues: CAISESLAGGGETQYF. Written as DNA, the CDR3 is TGTGCCATCAGTGAGTCCCTAGCGGGGGGAGGCGAGACCCAGTACTTC.

The chain joins TRBV5-1 to TRBJ2-5, with a weak D call TRBD2 (5 bases). V was cut by 4 bases and J by 5 bases, with 9 bases left in between. This CDR3 is 12 amino acids long. Germline CDR1 is SGHRS and CDR2 is YFSETQ. Here the CDR3 reads CASSPDFETQYF. The CDR3 DNA reads as TGCGCCAGCAGCCCGGACTTTGAGACCCAGTACTTC.

The table lists this clone with a count of one. The chain uses TRBV7-9 and TRBJ1-1; D is ambiguous. Germline values: CDR1 SEHNR, CDR2 FQNEAQ (reference sequence). Trimming removed 1 base at V and 5 bases at J, with 20 bases between. CDR3 length: 17 residues. CDR3 in amino acids: CASSLVYRSGEVTEAFF. Here the CDR3 DNA reads TGTGCCAGCAGCTTAGTTTATCGGTCGGGTGAGGTAACTGAAGCTTTCTTT.

The chain combines TRBV19 with TRBJ1-5, with TRBD1 matching over 9 bases. V lost 5 bases to trimming and J lost 0 bases; unmatched junction nucleotides: 8. From germline, CDR1 is LNHDA and CDR2 SQIVND (reference sequence). There are 17 residues in the CDR3. CDR3 amino acids: CASSPGQGTYSNQPQHF. The DNA of the CDR3 is TGTGCCAGTAGTCCGGGACAGGGAACCTATAGCAATCAGCCCCAGCATTTT. The variable domain in full, completed from reference TRBV19 and TRBJ1-5, reads DGGITQSPKYLFRKEGQNVTLSCEQNLNHDAMYWYRQDPGQGLRLIYYSQIVNDFQKGDIAEGYSVSREKKESFPLTVTSAQKNPTAFYLCASSPGQGTYSNQPQHFGDGTRLSIL.